This TCR beta chain derives from a study of cytomegalovirus exposure and HLA in healthy donors. PCR was performed using 60 Vbeta and 13 Jbeta primers. How the authors handled the data: In a later analysis, the count reached about 82 million unique TCR beta chains, with 9 million to 11 million shared. The data were produced by immunoSEQ multiplex PCR, yet TCRdb's version contains in-frame clones alone and is incomplete. Clone size and V and J calls were adopted from that table, with D and trimming inferred from the DNA. This sample has under 200,000 clones, with around 77% found just once. Trimming cost V 4 bases and J 5 bases; bases outside gene matches: 5. The germline V gene has CDR1 SEHNR and CDR2 FQNEAQ (reference sequence). The CDR3 runs to 13 residues.

The receptor was derived from a man in his thirties or forties in good health and CMV-seronegative. This chain connects TRBV7-9 to TRBJ2-7, with 7 nucleotides matching TRBD2. Sequencing was done on a sample of PBMCs. CDR3 sequence: CASSYSGTDEQYF. The CDR3 DNA reads TGTGCCAGCAGCTACAGCGGGACGGACGAGCAGTACTTC.